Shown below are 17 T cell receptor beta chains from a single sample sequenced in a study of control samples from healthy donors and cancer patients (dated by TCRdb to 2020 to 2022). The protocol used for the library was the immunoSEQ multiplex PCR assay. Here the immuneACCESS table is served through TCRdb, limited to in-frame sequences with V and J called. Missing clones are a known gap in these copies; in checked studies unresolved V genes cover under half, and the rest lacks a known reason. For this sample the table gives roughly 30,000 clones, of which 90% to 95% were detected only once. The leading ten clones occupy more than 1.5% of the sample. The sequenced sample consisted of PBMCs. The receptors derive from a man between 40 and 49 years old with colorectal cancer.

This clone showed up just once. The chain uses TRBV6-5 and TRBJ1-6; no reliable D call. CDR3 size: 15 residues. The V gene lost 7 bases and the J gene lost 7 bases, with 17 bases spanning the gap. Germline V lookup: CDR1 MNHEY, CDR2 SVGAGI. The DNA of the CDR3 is TGTGCCAGCACCGTAGCCCTAGCAAGGAATTCACCCCTCCACTTT. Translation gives CASTVALARNSPLHF.

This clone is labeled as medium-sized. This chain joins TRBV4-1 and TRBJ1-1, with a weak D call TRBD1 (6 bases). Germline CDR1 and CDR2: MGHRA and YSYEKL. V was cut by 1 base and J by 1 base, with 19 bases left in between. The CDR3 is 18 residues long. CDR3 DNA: TGCGCCAGCAGCCAAGGGCAGGGCCAGGGGCTCGCGAACACTGAAGCTTTCTTT. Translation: CASSQGQGQGLANTEAFF.

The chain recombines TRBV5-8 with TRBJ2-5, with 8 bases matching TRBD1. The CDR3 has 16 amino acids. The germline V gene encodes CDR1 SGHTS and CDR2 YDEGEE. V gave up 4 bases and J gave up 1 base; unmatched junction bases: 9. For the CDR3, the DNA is TGTGCCAGCAGCGGCTGGACAGGGATTAGCCAAGAGACCCAGTACTTC. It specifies CASSGWTGISQETQYF.

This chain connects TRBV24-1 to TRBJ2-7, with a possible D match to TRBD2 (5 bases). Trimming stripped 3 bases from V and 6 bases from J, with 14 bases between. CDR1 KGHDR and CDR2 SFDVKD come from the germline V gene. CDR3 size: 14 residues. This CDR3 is CATSDPGKAAEQYF. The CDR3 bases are TGTGCCACCAGTGATCCCGGGAAGGCGGCCGAGCAGTACTTC.

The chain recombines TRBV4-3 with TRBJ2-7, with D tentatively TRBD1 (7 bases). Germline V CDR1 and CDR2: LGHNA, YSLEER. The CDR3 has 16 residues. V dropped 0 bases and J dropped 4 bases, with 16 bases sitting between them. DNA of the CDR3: TGCGCCAGCAGCCAAGATCGACAGGGAGGAAAATACGAGCAGTACTTC. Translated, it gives CASSQDRQGGKYEQYF.

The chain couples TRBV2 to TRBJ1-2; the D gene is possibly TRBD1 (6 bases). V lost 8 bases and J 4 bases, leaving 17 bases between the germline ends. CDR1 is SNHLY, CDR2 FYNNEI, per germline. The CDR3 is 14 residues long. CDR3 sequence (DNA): TGTGCCAGCGGAGAAACCGGGACAATCTATGGCTACACCTTC. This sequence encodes CASGETGTIYGYTF.

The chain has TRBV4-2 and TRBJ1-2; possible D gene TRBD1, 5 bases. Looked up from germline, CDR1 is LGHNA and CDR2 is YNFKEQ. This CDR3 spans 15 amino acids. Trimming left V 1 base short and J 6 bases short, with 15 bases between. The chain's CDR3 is CASSQGFVAGNGYTF. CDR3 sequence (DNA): TGTGCCAGCAGCCAAGGATTTGTTGCAGGGAATGGCTACACCTTC.

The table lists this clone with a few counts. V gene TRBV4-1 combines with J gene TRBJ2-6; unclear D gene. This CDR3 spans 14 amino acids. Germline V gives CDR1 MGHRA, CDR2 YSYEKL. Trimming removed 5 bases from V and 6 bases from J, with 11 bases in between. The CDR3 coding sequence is TGCGCCAGCAGCTACCTCTGGGAGGCCAACGTCCTGACTTTC. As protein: CASSYLWEANVLTF.

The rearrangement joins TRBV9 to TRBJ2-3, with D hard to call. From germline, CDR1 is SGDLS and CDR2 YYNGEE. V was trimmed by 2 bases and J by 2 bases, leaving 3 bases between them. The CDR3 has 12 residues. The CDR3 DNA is TGTGCCAGCAGCGTCACCACAGATACGCAGTATTTT. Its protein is CASSVTTDTQYF.

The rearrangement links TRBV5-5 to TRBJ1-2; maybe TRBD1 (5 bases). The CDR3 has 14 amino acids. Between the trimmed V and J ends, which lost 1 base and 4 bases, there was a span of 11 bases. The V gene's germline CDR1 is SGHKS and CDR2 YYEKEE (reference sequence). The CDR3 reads CASSLYRGGYGYTF. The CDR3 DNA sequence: TGTGCCAGCAGCTTGTACCGGGGGGGCTATGGCTACACCTTC.

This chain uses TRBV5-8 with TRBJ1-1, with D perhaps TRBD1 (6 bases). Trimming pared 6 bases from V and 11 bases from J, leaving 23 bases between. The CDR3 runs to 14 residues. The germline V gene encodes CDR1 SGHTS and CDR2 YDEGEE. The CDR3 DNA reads TGTGCCAGCAATCTTTTAAGGGACACCGAGAAGGCTTTCTTT. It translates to CASNLLRDTEKAFF.

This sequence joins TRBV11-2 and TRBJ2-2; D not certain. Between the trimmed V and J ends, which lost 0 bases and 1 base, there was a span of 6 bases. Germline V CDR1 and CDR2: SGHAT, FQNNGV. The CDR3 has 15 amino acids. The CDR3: CASSLDYLNTGELFF. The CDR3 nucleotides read TGTGCCAGCAGCTTAGACTACTTGAACACCGGGGAGCTGTTTTTT.

Here the CDR3 DNA reads TGCGCCAGCAACTCCGGGAGCGGCAATGAGCAGTTCTTC. Amino acids: CASNSGSGNEQFF. The chain has TRBV5-1 and TRBJ2-1; tentatively, D is TRBD2 (6 bases). The V gene's germline CDR1 is SGHRS and CDR2 YFSETQ. Deletions cut 6 bases from V and 6 bases from J, with 13 bases between. The CDR3 length is 13 residues. The whole variable domain, filled in from reference TRBV5-1 and TRBJ2-1, reads KAGVTQTPRYLIKTRGQQVTLSCSPISGHRSVSWYQQTPGQGLQFLFEYFSETQRNKGNFPGRFSGRQFSNSRSEMNVSTLELGDSALYLCASNSGSGNEQFFGPGTRLTVL.

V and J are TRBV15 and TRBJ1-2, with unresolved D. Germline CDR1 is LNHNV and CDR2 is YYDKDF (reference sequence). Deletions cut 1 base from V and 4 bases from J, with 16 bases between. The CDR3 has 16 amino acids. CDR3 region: CATSRAGELGGYGYTF. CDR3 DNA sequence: TGTGCCACCAGCAGAGCCGGGGAGCTTGGTGGCTATGGCTACACCTTC. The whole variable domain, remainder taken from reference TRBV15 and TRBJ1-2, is DAMVIQNPRYQVTQFGKPVTLSCSQTLNHNVMYWYQQKSSQAPKLLFHYYDKDFNNEADTPDNFQSRRPNTSFCFLDIRSPGLGDTAMYLCATSRAGELGGYGYTFGSGTRLTVV.

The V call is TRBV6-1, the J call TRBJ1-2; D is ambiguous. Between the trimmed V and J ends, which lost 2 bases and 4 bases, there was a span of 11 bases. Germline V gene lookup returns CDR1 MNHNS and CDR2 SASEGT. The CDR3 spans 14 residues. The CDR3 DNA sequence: TGTGCCAGCAGTGAAAGGGCGCAGAGCTATGGCTACACCTTC. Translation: CASSERAQSYGYTF.

The CDR3 DNA is TGTGCCAGCAGGGGGACAGGGGGTCAGCCCCAGCATTTT. Translation: CASRGTGGQPQHF. The V and J genes are TRBV6-5 and TRBJ1-5, with 11 nucleotides matching TRBD1. The germline V gene encodes CDR1 MNHEY and CDR2 SVGAGI. The ends lost 6 bases at V and 6 bases at J; junction bases unmatched: 1. The CDR3 is 13 amino acids.

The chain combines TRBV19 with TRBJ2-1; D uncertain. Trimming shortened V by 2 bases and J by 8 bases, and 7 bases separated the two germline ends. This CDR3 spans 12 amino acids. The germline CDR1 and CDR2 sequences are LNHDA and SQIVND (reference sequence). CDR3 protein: CASSIQGDEQFF. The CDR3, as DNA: TGTGCCAGTAGTATACAAGGTGATGAGCAGTTCTTC.